Sequencing of this T cell receptor (beta chain) was carried out in a study of blood T cells in healthy people across ages. This CDR3 comprises 15 residues. CDR1 SGHKS and CDR2 YYEKEE come from the germline V gene (reference sequence). V lost 4 bases to trimming and J lost 5 bases; unmatched junction nucleotides: 8. Findings of the study overall: Per million T cells, TCR beta diversity dropped about linearly as age rose. Researchers said unsorted PBMCs prevented a conclusive naive versus antigen-experienced comparison.

In the case of this clonotype: Its antigen is not identified.

Alongside a J-beta primer mix, a sample-barcoded 5' primer served in a second PCR lasting roughly 6 to 12 cycles. TCRdb reanalysed the 5' RACE reads using MiXCR and keeps one entry per CDR3 protein. The table includes approximately 810,000 distinct CDR3 sequences, 30% to 45% detected once. This TCR derives from a man between 18 and 35 years old in good health. Sequences were obtained from blood. J is TRBJ2-1 and V is TRBV5-5, with 8 bases matching TRBD1. This CDR3 is CASSALTGEHNEQFF. The CDR3 DNA reads TGTGCCAGCAGCGCTTTGACAGGGGAACACAATGAGCAGTTCTTC.